This TCR beta chain was sequenced for a study of T cell responses to AZD1222 COVID-19 vaccine. Study-wide context: Some second doses came at about 4 weeks and others at about 12 weeks; these were pooled.

Germline V gene lookup returns CDR1 KGHDR and CDR2 SFDVKD. The length of the CDR3 is 19 residues. V was clipped by 1 base and J by 0 bases, with 17 bases between them. Measured with immunoSEQ multiplex PCR; TCRdb has only the in-frame clones, and not every one. The table records approximately 90,000 clones, around 90% of them present only once. The rearrangement links TRBV24-1 to TRBJ2-2; maybe TRBD2 (5 bases). Sequencing used peripheral blood, obtained on day 0 of AZD1222 vaccination. The sequence was obtained from an adult in good health. The CDR3 sequence: CATSDLAAPPNPNTGELFF. The CDR3 coding sequence is TGTGCCACCAGTGATTTAGCGGCTCCGCCGAACCCGAACACCGGGGAGCTGTTTTTT.